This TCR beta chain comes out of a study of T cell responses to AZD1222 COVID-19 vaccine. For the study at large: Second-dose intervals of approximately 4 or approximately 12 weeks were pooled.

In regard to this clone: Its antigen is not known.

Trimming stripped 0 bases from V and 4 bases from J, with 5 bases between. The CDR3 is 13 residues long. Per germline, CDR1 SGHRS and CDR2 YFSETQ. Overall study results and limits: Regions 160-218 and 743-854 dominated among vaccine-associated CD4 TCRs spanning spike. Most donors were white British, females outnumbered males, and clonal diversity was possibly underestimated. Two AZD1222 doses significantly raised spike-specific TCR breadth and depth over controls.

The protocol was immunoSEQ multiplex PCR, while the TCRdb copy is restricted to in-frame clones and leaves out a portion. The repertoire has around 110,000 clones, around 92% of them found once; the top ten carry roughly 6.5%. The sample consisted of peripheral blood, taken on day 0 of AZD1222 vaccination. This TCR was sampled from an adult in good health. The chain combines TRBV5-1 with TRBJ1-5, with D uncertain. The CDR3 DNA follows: TGCGCCAGCAGCTTGGCAGAAAATCAGCCCCAGCATTTT. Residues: CASSLAENQPQHF.